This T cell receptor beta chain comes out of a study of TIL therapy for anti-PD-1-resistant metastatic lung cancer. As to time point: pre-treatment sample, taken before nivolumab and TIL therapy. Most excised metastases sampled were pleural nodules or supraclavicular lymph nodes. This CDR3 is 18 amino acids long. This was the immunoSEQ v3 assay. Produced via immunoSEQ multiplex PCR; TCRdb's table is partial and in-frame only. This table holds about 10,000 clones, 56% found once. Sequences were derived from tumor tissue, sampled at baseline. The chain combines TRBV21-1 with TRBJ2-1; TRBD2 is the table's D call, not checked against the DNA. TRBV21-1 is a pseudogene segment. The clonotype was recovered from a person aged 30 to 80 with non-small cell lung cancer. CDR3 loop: CASSKGTRQRENLHEQFF. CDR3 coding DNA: TGTGCCAGCAGCAAAGGTACGAGGCAGCGGGAGAACCTCCATGAGCAGTTCTTC.